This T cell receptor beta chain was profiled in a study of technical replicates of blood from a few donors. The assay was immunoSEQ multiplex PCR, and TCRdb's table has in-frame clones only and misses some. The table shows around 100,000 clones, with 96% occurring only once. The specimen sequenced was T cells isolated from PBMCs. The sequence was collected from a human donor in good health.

This CDR3 reads CASSLAGDMSYEQYF. The CDR3 DNA sequence: TGTGCCAGCAGCTTGGCTGGGGACATGTCCTACGAGCAGTACTTC. The chain combines TRBV5-4 with TRBJ2-7, with D perhaps TRBD1 (6 bases). The CDR3 is made up of 15 amino acids. V lost 0 bases, J lost 1 base, and 11 bases lay in between. The germline V gene encodes CDR1 SGHNT and CDR2 YYREEE (reference sequence).